The text below deals with one T cell receptor beta chain. The entry originates in a study of shared clonotypes between healthy human individuals. Only in-frame clones appear in the TCRdb table, and some are missing; sequencing was by immunoSEQ multiplex PCR. The sample has about 1.5 million clones, approximately 98% seen once. This CDR3 has 11 amino acids. V lost 6 bases to trimming and J lost 5 bases, with 7 bases between them. From germline, CDR1 is MDHEN and CDR2 SYDVKM. The chain combines TRBV28 with TRBJ1-1; D gene unclear. The receptor was derived from a young man in good health. Sequencing used naive CD4+ T cells sorted from blood. Subset given: CD45RA+ positively selected. The CDR3 region is CASSTSTEAFF. CDR3 coding DNA: TGTGCCAGCAGCACGAGTACTGAAGCTTTCTTT.